The 13 T cell receptor beta chains below come from one sample, sequenced in a study of blood T cell repertoires in COVID-19. Here immunoSEQ multiplex PCR was the method, and the copy in TCRdb shows in-frame clones only, minus some. Altogether approximately 410,000 clones are present, 86% being singletons, with the ten largest covering 1.4%. The sample was peripheral blood. Receptors were obtained from a woman under 40 with active or convalescent COVID-19.

The genes are TRBV28 and TRBJ2-5, with D maybe TRBD1 (5 bases). Germline values: CDR1 MDHEN, CDR2 SYDVKM. V lost 2 bases and J 5 bases, leaving 12 bases between the germline ends. The CDR3 contains 14 residues. Here the CDR3 reads CASSLAGHGETQYF. In DNA, the CDR3 is TGTGCCAGCAGTTTAGCAGGGCACGGGGAGACCCAGTACTTC.

The V call is TRBV6-5, the J call TRBJ1-6; perhaps TRBD1 as D (5 bases). Germline lookup yields CDR1 MNHEY and CDR2 SVGAGI. This CDR3 contains 15 residues. V was pared by 2 bases and J by 7 bases, with 12 bases between. CDR3 bases: TGTGCCAGCAGTTACGGGAGGGGATCAAATTCACCCCTCCACTTT. Translated, it gives CASSYGRGSNSPLHF.

The chain uses TRBV6-5 and TRBJ2-1; 7 positions agree with TRBD2. The germline CDR1 and CDR2 sequences are MNHEY and SVGAGI. This CDR3 is 15 amino acids long. The V segment lost 6 bases and the J segment 3 bases; nucleotides outside the gene matches: 8. CDR3 region: CASRLTSDSYNEQFF. CDR3 DNA sequence: TGTGCCAGCAGGCTAACTAGCGACAGCTACAATGAGCAGTTCTTC.

The J gene is TRBJ2-7, the V gene TRBV2; TRBD1 matches at 8 bases. The CDR3 is 14 residues long. V was pared by 6 bases and J by 0 bases, with 4 bases of the junction left unmatched. Germline V CDR1 and CDR2: SNHLY, FYNNEI. CDR3 DNA sequence: TGTGCCAGCAGGATGCAGGGGGCCTCCTACGAGCAGTACTTC. Protein: CASRMQGASYEQYF.

V and J are TRBV10-2 and TRBJ2-1; TRBD2 agrees at 7 bases. Looked up from germline, CDR1 is WSHSY and CDR2 is SAAADI. The CDR3 extends over 14 amino acids. V lost 2 bases and J lost 8; bases outside the gene matches: 6. The CDR3 reads CASSEAGVTYEQFF. The CDR3 DNA sequence: TGCGCCAGCAGTGAGGCGGGGGTCACATATGAGCAGTTCTTC.

The genes are TRBV19 and TRBJ2-1, with 11 bases matching TRBD2. This CDR3 has 17 amino acids. Trimming cost V 5 bases and J 4 bases; bases outside gene matches: 10. The V gene's germline CDR1 is LNHDA and CDR2 SQIVND (reference sequence). This CDR3 is CASSRISGRDSYNEQFF. For the CDR3, the DNA is TGTGCCAGTAGTCGGATTAGCGGGAGGGACTCGTACAATGAGCAGTTCTTC.

J is TRBJ1-5 and V is TRBV9; D is perhaps TRBD1 (6 bases). The CDR3 loop spans 15 amino acids. The V gene's germline CDR1 is SGDLS and CDR2 YYNGEE. Trimming shortened V by 4 bases and J by 7 bases, and 18 bases separated the two germline ends. The CDR3 region is CASSKGGGLKQPQHF. In nucleotides, the CDR3 is TGTGCCAGCAGCAAAGGCGGGGGGCTGAAGCAGCCCCAGCATTTT.

The chain carries TRBV21-1 and TRBJ2-4; the table's D call of TRBD2 was not tested on the DNA. TRBV21-1 constitutes a pseudogene. The CDR3 runs to 21 residues. CDR3 in DNA: TGTGCCAGCAGCAAAGGGAAAGCGGAGATCCTGACGGTGGATTACAAAAACATTCAGTACTTC. Translated: CASSKGKAEILTVDYKNIQYF.

J is TRBJ1-6 and V is TRBV6-4; D perhaps matches TRBD1 (6 bases). Looked up from germline, CDR1 is MRHNA and CDR2 is SNTAGT. V was shortened by 5 bases and J by 10 bases, with 12 bases between the two germline ends. The CDR3 is made up of 13 amino acids. In DNA, the CDR3 is TGTGCCAGCAGTAGGACAGAAGGCTCACCCCTCCACTTT. It translates to CASSRTEGSPLHF.

The table lists this clone with a few counts. The chain carries TRBV2 and TRBJ1-6, with TRBD1 as a possible D gene (5 bases). The germline V gene has CDR1 SNHLY and CDR2 FYNNEI. Trimming took 5 bases from V and 10 from J, leaving 15 bases between them. The CDR3 totals 14 residues. The CDR3 nucleotides are TGTGCCAGCAGTCGGACGGGACTGGACTCACCCCTCCACTTT. Protein product: CASSRTGLDSPLHF.

The chain employs TRBV3-1 (or the pseudogene TRBV3-2) and TRBJ2-7; unclear D gene. The CDR3 length is 13 residues. The V gene lost 4 bases and the J gene lost 1 base, with 8 bases spanning the gap. Looked up from germline, CDR1 is LGHDT and CDR2 is YNNKEL (reference sequence). The CDR3 is CASSLLQSYEQYF. The CDR3 nucleotides are TGTGCCAGCAGCCTCTTACAATCCTACGAGCAGTACTTC.

This chain uses TRBV2 with TRBJ1-1; no firm D call. The CDR3 is 11 amino acids. Trimming stripped 6 bases from V and 7 bases from J, with 9 bases between. CDR1 and CDR2 from the germline V gene are SNHLY and FYNNEI. The CDR3: CASRDLIEAFF. CDR3 nucleotides: TGTGCCAGCAGGGACTTAATTGAAGCTTTCTTT.

The J gene is TRBJ2-5, the V gene TRBV2; TRBD1 aligns across 7 bases. CDR3 length: 13 amino acids. V trimming: 7 bases; J trimming: 0 bases; junction bases outside the gene matches: 2. Germline V CDR1 and CDR2: SNHLY, FYNNEI. CDR3 in amino acids: CASIQGYQETQYF. The CDR3 DNA is TGTGCCAGCATACAGGGGTACCAAGAGACCCAGTACTTC.